This note documents a single T cell receptor (beta chain) sequence. Its antigen is unknown. Trimming took 5 bases from V and 4 from J; bases not matched to a gene: 17. The CDR3 is 18 amino acids. Germline V CDR1 and CDR2: MNHEY, SMNVEV (reference sequence). These donors were members of the roughly 120-subject validation cohort, a group separate from the approximately 670-subject first cohort. This specimen belongs to a study of cytomegalovirus exposure and HLA in healthy donors. Study results and limitations: Specificity of three CMV-associated chains for CMV antigens was verified in vitro. Usually a TCR sequence was rare, but some public TCRs were found in many donors. The study designated 150 to 200 TCR beta chains cytomegalovirus-associated.

Produced via immunoSEQ multiplex PCR; TCRdb's table is partial and in-frame only. This table holds 200,000 or so clones, over 65% found once. The specimen sequenced was PBMCs. The TCR sequence derives from a man between 18 and 29 years old in good health and CMV-seropositive. The chain carries TRBV27 and TRBJ2-5; 9 positions match TRBD2. CDR3 nucleotide sequence: TGTGCCAGCAGTCCGAGCGGGACGTGGAGCGGGAGGTTAGAGACCCAGTACTTC. It translates to CASSPSGTWSGRLETQYF.